Given below is one TCR beta chain in context. Autoimmune disease history or systemic immunosuppression disqualified patients. This sample stems from a study of OX40 agonist ivuxolimab in advanced cancers. Germline loops: CDR1 MNHNS, CDR2 SASEGT. V gave up 6 bases and J gave up 3 bases, with 11 bases separating them. This CDR3 contains 14 residues. Profiled with immunoSEQ multiplex PCR; TCRdb holds only in-frame clones, not every one. The table has 70,000 or so clones, 87% seen once; the top ten hold about 1.3%. The starting material was CD4+ or CD8+ T cells sorted from blood, obtained in a trial of the OX40 agonist ivuxolimab. The sequence was collected from an adult with an advanced solid tumor such as melanoma, head and neck, liver or kidney cancer. V usage is TRBV6-1 and J usage is TRBJ2-2; D remains ambiguous. The CDR3 nucleotides are TGTGCCAGCAGCTTAGAGGAGTACACCGGGGAGCTGTTTTTT. This sequence encodes CASSLEEYTGELFF.